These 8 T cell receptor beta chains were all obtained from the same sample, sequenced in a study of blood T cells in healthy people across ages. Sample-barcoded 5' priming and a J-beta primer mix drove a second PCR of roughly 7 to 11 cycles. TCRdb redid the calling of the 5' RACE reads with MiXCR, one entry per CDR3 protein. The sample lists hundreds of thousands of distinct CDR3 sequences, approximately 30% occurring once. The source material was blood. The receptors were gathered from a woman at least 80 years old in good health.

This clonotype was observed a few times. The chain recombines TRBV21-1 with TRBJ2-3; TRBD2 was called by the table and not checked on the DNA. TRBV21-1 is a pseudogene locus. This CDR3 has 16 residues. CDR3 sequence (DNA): TGTGCCAGCAGCCCCCCGAGGGCGGGGTTTGGAGATACGCAGTATTTT. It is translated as CASSPPRAGFGDTQYF.

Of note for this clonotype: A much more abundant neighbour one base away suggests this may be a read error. CDR3 sequence (DNA): TGTGCCAGCAGTCGCCCCACACGACGGGCAGAAGCTAACTATGGCTACACCTTC. It codes for CASSRPTRRAEANYGYTF. This chain connects TRBV6-1 to TRBJ1-2; D not certain. Germline-derived CDR1 and CDR2 are MNHNS and SASEGT. V lost 5 bases and J lost 0, with 22 bases in between. The CDR3 contains 18 residues.

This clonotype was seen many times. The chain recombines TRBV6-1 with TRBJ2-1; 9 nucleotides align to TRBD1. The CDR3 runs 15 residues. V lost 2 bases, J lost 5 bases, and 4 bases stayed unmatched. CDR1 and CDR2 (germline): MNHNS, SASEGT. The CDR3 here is CASSETGQGNNEQFF. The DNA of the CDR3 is TGTGCCAGCAGTGAAACGGGACAGGGTAACAATGAGCAGTTCTTC.

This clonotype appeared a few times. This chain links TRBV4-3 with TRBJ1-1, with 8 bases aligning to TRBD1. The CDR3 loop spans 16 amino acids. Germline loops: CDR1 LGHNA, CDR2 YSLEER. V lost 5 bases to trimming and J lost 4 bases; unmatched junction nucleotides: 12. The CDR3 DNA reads TGCGCCAGCAGCTTCCAGACAGGGGCTGCCGGCACTGAAGCTTTCTTT. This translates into CASSFQTGAAGTEAFF.

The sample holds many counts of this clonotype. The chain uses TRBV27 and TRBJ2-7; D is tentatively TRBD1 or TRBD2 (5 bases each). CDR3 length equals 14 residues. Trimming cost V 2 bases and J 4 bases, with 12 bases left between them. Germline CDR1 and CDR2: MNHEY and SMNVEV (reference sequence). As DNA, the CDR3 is TGTGCCAGCAGTTTACATCAGGGAGCGTACGAGCAGTACTTC. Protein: CASSLHQGAYEQYF.

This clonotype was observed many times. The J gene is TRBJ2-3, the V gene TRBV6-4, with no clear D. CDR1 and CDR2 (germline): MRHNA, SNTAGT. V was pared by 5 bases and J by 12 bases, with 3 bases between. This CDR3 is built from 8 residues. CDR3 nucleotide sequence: TGTGCCAGCAGTCGACAGTATTTT. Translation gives CASSRQYF.

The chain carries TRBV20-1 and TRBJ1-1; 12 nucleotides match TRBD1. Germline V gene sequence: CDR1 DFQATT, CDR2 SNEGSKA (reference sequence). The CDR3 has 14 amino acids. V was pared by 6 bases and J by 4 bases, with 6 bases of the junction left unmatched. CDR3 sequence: CSAGDRGRLTEAFF. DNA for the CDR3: TGCAGTGCAGGGGACAGGGGGCGGCTCACTGAAGCTTTCTTT.

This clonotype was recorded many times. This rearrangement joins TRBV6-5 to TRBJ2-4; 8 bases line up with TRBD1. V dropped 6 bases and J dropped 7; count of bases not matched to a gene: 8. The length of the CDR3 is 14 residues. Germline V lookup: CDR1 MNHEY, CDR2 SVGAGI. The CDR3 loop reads CASRPGQGFNIQYF. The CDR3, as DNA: TGTGCCAGCAGACCAGGACAGGGTTTCAACATTCAGTACTTC.